A few counts support the clone carrying this TCR beta chain. The CDR3 covers 13 residues. The V gene's germline CDR1 is MNHEY and CDR2 SVGAGI. The V and J ends lost 11 bases and 8 bases, in that order; junction bases with no gene match: 11. The sample is drawn from a study of blood T cell repertoires in COVID-19. Turning to the study itself: Sample material is recorded as cDNA or gDNA derived from T cells, B-cell-depleted T cells, or PBMCs.

Only in-frame clones appear in the TCRdb table, and some are missing; sequencing was by immunoSEQ multiplex PCR. This sample yields around 200,000 clones, of which about 90% are seen a single time; 20% to 25% belongs to the top ten. The J gene is TRBJ1-4, the V gene TRBV6-5, with TRBD1 matching 7 bases. What was sequenced was peripheral blood. The sequence came from a man in his 70s with active or convalescent COVID-19. CDR3 DNA sequence: TGTGCCGTACTAGGAGGGGGCGACGAAAAACTGTTTTTT. It yields the protein CAVLGGGDEKLFF.